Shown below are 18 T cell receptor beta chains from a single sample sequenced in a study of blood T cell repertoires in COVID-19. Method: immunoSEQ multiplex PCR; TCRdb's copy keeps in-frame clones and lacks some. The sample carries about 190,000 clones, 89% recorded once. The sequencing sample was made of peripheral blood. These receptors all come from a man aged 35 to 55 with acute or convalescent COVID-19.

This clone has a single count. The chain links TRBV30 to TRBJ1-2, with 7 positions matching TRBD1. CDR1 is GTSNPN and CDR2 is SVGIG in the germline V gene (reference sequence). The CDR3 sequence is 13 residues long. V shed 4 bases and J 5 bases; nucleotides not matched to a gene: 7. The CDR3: CAWTPRDSYGYTF. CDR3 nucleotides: TGTGCCTGGACCCCCCGGGACAGTTATGGCTACACCTTC.

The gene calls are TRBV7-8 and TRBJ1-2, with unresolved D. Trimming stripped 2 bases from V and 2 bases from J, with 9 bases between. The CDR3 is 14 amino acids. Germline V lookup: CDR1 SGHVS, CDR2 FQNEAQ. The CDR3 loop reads CASSLSHLNYGYTF. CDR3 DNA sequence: TGTGCCAGCAGCTTAAGTCACTTAAACTATGGCTACACCTTC.

CDR3 in amino acids: CASSVDPGGNQPQHF. In nucleotides, the CDR3 is TGTGCCAGTAGTGTTGACCCAGGGGGTAATCAGCCCCAGCATTTT. V gene TRBV19 combines with J gene TRBJ1-5, with 7 bases identical to TRBD1. The V gene end was trimmed by 5 bases and the J gene end by 4 bases; junction bases not matched to a gene: 8. The CDR3 sequence is 15 residues long. Germline values: CDR1 LNHDA, CDR2 SQIVND (reference sequence).

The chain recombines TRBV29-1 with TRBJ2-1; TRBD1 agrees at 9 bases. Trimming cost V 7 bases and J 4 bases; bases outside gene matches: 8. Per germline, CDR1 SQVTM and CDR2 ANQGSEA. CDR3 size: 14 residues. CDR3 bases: TGCAGCGGATCCTCCGGGACAGGGTACAATGAGCAGTTCTTC. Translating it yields CSGSSGTGYNEQFF.

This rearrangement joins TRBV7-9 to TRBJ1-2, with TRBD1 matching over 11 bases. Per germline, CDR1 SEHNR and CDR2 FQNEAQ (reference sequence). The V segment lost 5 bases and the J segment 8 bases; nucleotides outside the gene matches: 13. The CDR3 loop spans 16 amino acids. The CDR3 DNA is TGTGCCAGCAGCACGGGACAGGGGGAGCCCTACACCGGCTACACCTTC. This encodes CASSTGQGEPYTGYTF.

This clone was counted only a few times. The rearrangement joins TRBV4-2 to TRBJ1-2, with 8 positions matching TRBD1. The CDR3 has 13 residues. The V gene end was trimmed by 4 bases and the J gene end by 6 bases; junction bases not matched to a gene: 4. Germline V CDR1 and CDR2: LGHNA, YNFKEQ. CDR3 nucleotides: TGTGCCAGCAGCCCCGCGGGACAGGATGGCTACACCTTC. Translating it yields CASSPAGQDGYTF.

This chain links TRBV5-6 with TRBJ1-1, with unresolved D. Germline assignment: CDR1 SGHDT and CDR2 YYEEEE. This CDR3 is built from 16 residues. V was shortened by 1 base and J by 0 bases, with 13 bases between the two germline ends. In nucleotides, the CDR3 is TGTGCCAGCAGCTTGATGATTCGGGGTCTGAACACTGAAGCTTTCTTT. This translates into CASSLMIRGLNTEAFF.

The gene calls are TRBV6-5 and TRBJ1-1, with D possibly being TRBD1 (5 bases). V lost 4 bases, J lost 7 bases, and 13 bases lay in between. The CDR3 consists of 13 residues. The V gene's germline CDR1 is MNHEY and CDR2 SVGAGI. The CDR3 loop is CASSFPMGGEAFF. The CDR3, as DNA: TGTGCCAGCAGTTTCCCCATGGGGGGTGAAGCTTTCTTT.

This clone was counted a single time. The CDR3 DNA follows: TGTGCCAGCAGCCGCCTATCCGGGACACCAAACACCGGGGAGCTGTTTTTT. The encoded protein is CASSRLSGTPNTGELFF. This chain joins TRBV4-2 and TRBJ2-2; D possibly corresponds to TRBD1 (6 bases). Trimming left V 4 bases short and J 2 bases short, with 17 bases between. Germline values: CDR1 LGHNA, CDR2 YNFKEQ. The CDR3 contains 17 residues.

This CDR3 is CASSTDRLYEQYF. In DNA, the CDR3 is TGCGCCAGCAGCACGGACAGGTTATACGAGCAGTACTTC. This rearrangement joins TRBV5-1 to TRBJ2-7; TRBD1 aligns across 7 bases. The CDR3 extends over 13 amino acids. The V gene end was trimmed by 4 bases and the J gene end by 4 bases; junction bases not matched to a gene: 5. Germline assignment: CDR1 SGHRS and CDR2 YFSETQ. Full variable domain (remainder filled in from reference TRBV5-1 and TRBJ2-7): KAGVTQTPRYLIKTRGQQVTLSCSPISGHRSVSWYQQTPGQGLQFLFEYFSETQRNKGNFPGRFSGRQFSNSRSEMNVSTLELGDSALYLCASSTDRLYEQYFGPGTRLTVT.

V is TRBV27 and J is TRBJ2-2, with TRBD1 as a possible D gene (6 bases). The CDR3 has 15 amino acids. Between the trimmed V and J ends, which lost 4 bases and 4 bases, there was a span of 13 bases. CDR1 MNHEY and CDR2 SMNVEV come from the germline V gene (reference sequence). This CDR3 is CASSYLQGFTGELFF. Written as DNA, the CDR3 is TGTGCCAGCAGTTATTTACAGGGTTTCACCGGGGAGCTGTTTTTT.

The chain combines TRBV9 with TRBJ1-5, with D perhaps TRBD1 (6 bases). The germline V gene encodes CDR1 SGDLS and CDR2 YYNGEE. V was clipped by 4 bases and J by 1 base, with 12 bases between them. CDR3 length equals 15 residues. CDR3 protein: CASSQQGWSNQPQHF. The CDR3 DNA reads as TGTGCCAGCAGCCAACAGGGTTGGAGCAATCAGCCCCAGCATTTT.

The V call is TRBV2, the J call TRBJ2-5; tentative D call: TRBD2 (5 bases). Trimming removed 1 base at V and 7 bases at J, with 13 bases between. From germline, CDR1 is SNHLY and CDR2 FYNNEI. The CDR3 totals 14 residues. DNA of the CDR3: TGTGCCAGCAGTGAAGAGGGTAGCGTAGGGACCCAGTACTTC. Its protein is CASSEEGSVGTQYF.

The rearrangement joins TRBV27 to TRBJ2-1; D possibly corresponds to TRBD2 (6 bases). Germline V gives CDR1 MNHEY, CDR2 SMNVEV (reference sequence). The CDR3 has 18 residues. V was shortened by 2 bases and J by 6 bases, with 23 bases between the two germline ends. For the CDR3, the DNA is TGTGCCAGCAGTTTAAACCTTGGCGGGGTTGGTAGGGGCAATGAGCAGTTCTTC. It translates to CASSLNLGGVGRGNEQFF.

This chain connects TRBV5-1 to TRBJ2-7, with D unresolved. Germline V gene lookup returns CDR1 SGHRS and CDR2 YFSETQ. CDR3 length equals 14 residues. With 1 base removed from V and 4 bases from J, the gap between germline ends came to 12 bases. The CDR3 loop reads CASSLRPIAYEQYF. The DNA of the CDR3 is TGCGCCAGCAGCTTGAGACCTATAGCATACGAGCAGTACTTC.

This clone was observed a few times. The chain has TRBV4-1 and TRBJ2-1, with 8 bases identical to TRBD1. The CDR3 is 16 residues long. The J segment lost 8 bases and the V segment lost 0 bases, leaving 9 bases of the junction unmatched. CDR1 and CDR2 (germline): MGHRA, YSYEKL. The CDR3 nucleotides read TGCGCCAGCAGCCAAGAGCCAGGGGGCTCAATAGATGAGCAGTTCTTC. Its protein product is CASSQEPGGSIDEQFF.

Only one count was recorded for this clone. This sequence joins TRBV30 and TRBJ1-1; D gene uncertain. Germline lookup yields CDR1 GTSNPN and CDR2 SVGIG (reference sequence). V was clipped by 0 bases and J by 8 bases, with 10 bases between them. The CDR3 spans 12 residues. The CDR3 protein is CAWSVKQPEAFF. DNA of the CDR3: TGTGCCTGGAGTGTAAAGCAACCCGAAGCTTTCTTT.

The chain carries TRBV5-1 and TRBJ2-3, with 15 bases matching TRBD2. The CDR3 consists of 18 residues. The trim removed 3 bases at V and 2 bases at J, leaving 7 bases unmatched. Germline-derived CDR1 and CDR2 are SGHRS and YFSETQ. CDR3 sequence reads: CASSSTGTSGGITDTQYF. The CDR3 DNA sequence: TGCGCCAGCAGCTCTACCGGGACTAGCGGGGGGATCACAGATACGCAGTATTTT.